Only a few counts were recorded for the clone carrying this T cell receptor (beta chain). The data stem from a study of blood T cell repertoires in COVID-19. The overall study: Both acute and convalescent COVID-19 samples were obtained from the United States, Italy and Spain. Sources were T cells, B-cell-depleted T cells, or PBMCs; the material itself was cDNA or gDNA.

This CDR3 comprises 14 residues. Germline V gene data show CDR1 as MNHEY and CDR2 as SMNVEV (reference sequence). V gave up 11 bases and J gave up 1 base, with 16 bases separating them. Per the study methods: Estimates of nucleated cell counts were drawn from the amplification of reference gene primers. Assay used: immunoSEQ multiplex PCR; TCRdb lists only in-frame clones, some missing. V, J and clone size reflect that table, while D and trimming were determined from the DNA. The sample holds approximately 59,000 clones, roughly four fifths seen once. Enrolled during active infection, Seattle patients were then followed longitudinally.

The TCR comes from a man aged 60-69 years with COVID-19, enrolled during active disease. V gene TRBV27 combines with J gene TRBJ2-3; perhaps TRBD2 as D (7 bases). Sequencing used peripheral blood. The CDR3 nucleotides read TGTGCCTCCGCGGGGGCGGCCCGCACAGATACGCAGTATTTT. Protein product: CASAGAARTDTQYF.